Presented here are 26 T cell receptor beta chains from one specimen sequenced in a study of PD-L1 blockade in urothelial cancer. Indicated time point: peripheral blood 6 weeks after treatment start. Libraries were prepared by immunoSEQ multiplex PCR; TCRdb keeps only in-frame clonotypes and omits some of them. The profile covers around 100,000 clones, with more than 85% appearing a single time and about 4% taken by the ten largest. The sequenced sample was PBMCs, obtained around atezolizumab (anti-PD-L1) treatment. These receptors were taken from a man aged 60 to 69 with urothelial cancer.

The chain's CDR3 is CASSLWLGEATNEKLFF. CDR3 nucleotide sequence: TGTGCCAGCAGCTTATGGTTAGGGGAGGCAACTAATGAAAAACTGTTTTTT. The chain employs TRBV7-9 and TRBJ1-4, with a possible D match to TRBD1 (5 bases). This CDR3 contains 17 residues. V lost 2 bases to trimming and J lost 0 bases, with 13 bases between them. Germline V gives CDR1 SEHNR, CDR2 FQNEAQ (reference sequence).

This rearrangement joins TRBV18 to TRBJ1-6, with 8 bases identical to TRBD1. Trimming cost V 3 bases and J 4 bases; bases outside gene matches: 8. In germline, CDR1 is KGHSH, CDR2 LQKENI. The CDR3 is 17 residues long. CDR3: CASSPSVTGVYNSPLHF. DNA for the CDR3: TGTGCCAGCTCACCCTCCGTGACAGGGGTTTATAATTCACCCCTCCACTTT.

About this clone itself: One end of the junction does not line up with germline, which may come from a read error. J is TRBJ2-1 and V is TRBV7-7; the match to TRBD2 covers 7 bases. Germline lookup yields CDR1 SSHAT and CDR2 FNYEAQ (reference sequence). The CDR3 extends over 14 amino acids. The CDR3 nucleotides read TGTGCTAGCAGCTTGAGCGGGAACTCAAATGAGCAGTTCTTC. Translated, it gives CASSLSGNSNEQFF.

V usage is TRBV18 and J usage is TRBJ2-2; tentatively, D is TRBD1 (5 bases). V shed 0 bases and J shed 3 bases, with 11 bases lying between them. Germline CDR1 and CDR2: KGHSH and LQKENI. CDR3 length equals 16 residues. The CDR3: CASSPPKGPDTGELFF. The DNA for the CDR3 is TGTGCCAGCTCACCACCAAAGGGGCCGGACACCGGGGAGCTGTTTTTT. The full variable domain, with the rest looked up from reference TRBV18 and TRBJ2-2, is NAGVMQNPRHLVRRRGQEARLRCSPMKGHSHVYWYRQLPEEGLKFMVYLQKENIIDESGMPKERFSAEFPKEGPSILRIQQVVRGDSAAYFCASSPPKGPDTGELFFGEGSRLTVL.

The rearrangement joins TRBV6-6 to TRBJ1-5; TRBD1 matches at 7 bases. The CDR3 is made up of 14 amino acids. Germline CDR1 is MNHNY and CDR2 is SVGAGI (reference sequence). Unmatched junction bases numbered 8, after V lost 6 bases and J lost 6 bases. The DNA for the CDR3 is TGTGCCAGCAGCCCGGGAGGGGGCGGTCAGCCCCAGCATTTT. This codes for CASSPGGGGQPQHF.

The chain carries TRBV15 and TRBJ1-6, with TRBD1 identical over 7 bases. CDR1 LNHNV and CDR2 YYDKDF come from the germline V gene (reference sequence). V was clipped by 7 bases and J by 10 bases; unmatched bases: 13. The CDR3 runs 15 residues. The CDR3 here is CATNENRGAGSPLHF. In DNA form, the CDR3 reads TGTGCCACCAATGAAAACAGGGGAGCCGGGTCACCCCTCCACTTT.

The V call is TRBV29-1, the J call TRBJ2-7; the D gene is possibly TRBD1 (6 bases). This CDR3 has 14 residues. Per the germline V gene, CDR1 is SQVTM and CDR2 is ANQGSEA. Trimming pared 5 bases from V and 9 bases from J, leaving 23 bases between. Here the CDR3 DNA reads TGCAGCGTTCGTCTAGGGGACACGGGTGGGCGGCAGTACTTC. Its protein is CSVRLGDTGGRQYF.

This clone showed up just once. CDR3: CASSLAGRAVDEQYF. The DNA of the CDR3 is TGTGCCAGCAGCTTGGCGGGCAGGGCGGTCGACGAGCAGTACTTC. The chain has TRBV5-4 and TRBJ2-7; D is perhaps TRBD1 (5 bases). Germline values: CDR1 SGHNT, CDR2 YYREEE (reference sequence). V lost 0 bases to trimming and J lost 5 bases, with 15 bases between them. The CDR3 covers 15 residues.

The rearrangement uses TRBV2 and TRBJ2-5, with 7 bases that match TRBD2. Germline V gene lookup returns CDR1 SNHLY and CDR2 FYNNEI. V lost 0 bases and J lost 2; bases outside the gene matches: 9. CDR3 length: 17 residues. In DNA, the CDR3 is TGTGCCAGCAGTGAAGCGTTATCTAGCGGAATGCAAGAGACCCAGTACTTC. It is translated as CASSEALSSGMQETQYF.

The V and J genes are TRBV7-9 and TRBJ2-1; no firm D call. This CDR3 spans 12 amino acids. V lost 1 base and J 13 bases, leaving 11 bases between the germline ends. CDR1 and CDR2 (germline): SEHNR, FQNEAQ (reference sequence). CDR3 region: CASSLGASHQFF. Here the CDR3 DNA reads TGTGCCAGCAGCTTAGGGGCTTCGCATCAGTTCTTC. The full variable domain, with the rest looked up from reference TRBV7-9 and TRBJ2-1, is DTGVSQNPRHKITKRGQNVTFRCDPISEHNRLYWYRQTLGQGPEFLTYFQNEAQLEKSRLLSDRFSAERPKGSFSTLEIQRTEQGDSAMYLCASSLGASHQFFGPGTRLTVL.

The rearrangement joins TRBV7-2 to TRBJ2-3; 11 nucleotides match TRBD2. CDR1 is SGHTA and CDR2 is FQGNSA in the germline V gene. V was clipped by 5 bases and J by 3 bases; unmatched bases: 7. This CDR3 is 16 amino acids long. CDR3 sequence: CASSQLAGVGTDTQYF. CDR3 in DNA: TGTGCCAGCAGCCAACTAGCGGGAGTAGGTACAGATACGCAGTATTTT.

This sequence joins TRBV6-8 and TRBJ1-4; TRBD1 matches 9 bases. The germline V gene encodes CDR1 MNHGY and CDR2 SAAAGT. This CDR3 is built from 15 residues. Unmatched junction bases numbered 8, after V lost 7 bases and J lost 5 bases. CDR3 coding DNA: TGTGCCAGCATTTGCGGGGACAGGGTAAATGAAAAACTGTTTTTT. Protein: CASICGDRVNEKLFF.

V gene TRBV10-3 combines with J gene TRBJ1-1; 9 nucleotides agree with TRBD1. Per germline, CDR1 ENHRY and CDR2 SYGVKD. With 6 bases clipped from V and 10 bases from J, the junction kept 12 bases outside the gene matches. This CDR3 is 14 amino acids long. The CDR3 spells CAIRNPGQGSVAFF. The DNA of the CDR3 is TGTGCCATCAGAAACCCGGGACAGGGTTCTGTAGCTTTCTTT.

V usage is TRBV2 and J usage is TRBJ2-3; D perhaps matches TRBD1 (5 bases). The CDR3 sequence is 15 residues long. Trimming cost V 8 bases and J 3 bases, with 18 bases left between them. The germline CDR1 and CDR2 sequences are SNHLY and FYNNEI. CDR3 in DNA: TGTGCCAGCTTAGGAAGGCCAGGACATACAGATACGCAGTATTTT. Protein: CASLGRPGHTDTQYF.

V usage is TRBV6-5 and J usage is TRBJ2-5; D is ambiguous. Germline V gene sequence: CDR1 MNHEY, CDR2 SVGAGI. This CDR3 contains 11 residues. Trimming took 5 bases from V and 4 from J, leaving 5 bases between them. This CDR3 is CASSELETQYF. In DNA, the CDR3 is TGTGCCAGCAGTGAGTTAGAGACCCAGTACTTC.

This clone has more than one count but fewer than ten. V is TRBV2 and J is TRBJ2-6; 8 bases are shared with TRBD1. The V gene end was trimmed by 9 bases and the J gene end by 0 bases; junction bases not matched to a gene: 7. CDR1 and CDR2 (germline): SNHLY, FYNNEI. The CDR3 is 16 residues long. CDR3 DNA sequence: TGTGCCAGAGGGGGACAGGTCGTCTCTGGGGCCAACGTCCTGACTTTC. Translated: CARGGQVVSGANVLTF. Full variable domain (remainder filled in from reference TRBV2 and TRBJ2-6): EPEVTQTPSHQVTQMGQEVILRCVPISNHLYFYWYRQILGQKVEFLVSFYNNEISEKSEIFDDQFSVERPDGSNFTLKIRSTKLEDSAMYFCARGGQVVSGANVLTFGAGSRLTVL.

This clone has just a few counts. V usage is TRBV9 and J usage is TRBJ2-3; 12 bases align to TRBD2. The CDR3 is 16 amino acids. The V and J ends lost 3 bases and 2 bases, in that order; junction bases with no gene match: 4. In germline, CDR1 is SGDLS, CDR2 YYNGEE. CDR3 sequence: CASSALAGGNTDTQYF. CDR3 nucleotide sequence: TGTGCCAGCAGCGCACTAGCGGGGGGAAACACAGATACGCAGTATTTT. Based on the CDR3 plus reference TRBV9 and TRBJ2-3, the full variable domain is DSGVTQTPKHLITATGQRVTLRCSPRSGDLSVYWYQQSLDQGLQFLIQYYNGEERAKGNILERFSAQQFPDLHSELNLSSLELGDSALYFCASSALAGGNTDTQYFGPGTRLTVL.

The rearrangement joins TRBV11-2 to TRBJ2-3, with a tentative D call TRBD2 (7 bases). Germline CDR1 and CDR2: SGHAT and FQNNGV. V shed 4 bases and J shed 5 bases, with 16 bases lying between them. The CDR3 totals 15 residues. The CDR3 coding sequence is TGTGCCAGCAGCTCCCCGGGGGGCGCACAAGATACGCAGTATTTT. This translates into CASSSPGGAQDTQYF. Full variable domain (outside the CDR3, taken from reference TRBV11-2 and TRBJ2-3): EAGVAQSPRYKIIEKRQSVAFWCNPISGHATLYWYQQILGQGPKLLIQFQNNGVVDDSQLPKDRFSAERLKGVDSTLKIQPAKLEDSAVYLCASSSPGGAQDTQYFGPGTRLTVL.

For the CDR3, the DNA is TGTGCCAGCAGTGGACACCGCTGGGGAAACACCATATATTTT. The encoded protein is CASSGHRWGNTIYF. The chain employs TRBV2 and TRBJ1-3; D is ambiguous. The CDR3 has 14 amino acids. Germline CDR1 and CDR2: SNHLY and FYNNEI. Trimming stripped 4 bases from V and 4 bases from J, with 11 bases between.

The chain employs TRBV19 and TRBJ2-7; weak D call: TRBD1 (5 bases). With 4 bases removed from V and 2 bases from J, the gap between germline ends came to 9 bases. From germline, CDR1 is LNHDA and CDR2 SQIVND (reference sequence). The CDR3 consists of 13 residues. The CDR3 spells CASSSREPYEQYF. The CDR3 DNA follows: TGTGCCAGTAGTAGCAGGGAACCCTACGAGCAGTACTTC.

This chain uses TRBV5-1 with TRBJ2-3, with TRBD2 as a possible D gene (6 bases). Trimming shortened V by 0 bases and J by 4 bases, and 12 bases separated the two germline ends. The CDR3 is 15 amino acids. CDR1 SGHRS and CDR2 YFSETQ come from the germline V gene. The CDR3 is CASSLGAGEADTQYF. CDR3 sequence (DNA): TGCGCCAGCAGCTTGGGGGCCGGGGAGGCAGATACGCAGTATTTT.

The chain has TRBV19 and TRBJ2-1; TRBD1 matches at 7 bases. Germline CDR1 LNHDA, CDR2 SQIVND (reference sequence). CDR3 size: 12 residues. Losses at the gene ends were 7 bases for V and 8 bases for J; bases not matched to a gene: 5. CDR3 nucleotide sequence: TGTGCCAGTAAACAGGGGATAGATGAGCAGTTCTTC. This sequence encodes CASKQGIDEQFF.

CDR3: CASSLDRNSNQPQHF. DNA of the CDR3: TGTGCCAGCAGCTTAGACAGGAATAGCAATCAGCCCCAGCATTTT. The rearrangement joins TRBV7-2 to TRBJ1-5; a possible D gene is TRBD1 (5 bases). The CDR3 contains 15 residues. Germline assignment: CDR1 SGHTA and CDR2 FQGNSA. Trimming stripped 1 base from V and 0 bases from J, with 7 bases between.

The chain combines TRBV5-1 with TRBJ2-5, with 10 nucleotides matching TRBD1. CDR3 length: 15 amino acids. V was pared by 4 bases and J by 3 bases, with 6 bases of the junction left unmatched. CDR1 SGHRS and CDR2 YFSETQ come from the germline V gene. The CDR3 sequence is CASSGQGTGEETQYF. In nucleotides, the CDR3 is TGCGCCAGCAGCGGTCAGGGGACAGGGGAAGAGACCCAGTACTTC.

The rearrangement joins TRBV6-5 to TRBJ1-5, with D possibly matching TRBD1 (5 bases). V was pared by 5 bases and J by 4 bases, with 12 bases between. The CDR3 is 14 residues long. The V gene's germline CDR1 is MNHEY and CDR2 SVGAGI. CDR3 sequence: CASSPQGFNQPQHF. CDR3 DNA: TGTGCCAGCAGTCCCCAGGGCTTTAATCAGCCCCAGCATTTT.

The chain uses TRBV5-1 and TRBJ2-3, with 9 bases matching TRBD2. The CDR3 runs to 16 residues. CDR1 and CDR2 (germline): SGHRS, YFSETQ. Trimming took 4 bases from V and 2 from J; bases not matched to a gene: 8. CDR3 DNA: TGCGCCAGCAGCCTTAGGGAGCGGGGGGCCACAGATACGCAGTATTTT. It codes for CASSLRERGATDTQYF. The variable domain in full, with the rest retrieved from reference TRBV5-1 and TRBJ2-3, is KAGVTQTPRYLIKTRGQQVTLSCSPISGHRSVSWYQQTPGQGLQFLFEYFSETQRNKGNFPGRFSGRQFSNSRSEMNVSTLELGDSALYLCASSLRERGATDTQYFGPGTRLTVL.